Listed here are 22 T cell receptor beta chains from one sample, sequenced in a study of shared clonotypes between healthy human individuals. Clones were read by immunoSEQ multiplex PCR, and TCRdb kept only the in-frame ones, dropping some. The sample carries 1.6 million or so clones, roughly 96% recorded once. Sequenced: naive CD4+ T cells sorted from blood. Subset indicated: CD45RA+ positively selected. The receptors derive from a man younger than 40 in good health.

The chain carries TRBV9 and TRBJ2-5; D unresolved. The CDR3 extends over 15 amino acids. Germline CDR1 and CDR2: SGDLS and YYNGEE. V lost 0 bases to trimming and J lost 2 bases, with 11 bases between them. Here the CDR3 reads CASSVGVVGQETQYF. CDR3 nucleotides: TGTGCCAGCAGCGTAGGTGTAGTAGGGCAAGAGACCCAGTACTTC.

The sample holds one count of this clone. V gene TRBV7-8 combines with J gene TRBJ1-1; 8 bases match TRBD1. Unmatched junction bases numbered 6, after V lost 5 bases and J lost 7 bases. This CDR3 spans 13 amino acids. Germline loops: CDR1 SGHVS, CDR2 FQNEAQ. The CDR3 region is CASSRNRGDEAFF. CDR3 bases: TGTGCCAGCAGCCGAAACAGGGGGGATGAAGCTTTCTTT.

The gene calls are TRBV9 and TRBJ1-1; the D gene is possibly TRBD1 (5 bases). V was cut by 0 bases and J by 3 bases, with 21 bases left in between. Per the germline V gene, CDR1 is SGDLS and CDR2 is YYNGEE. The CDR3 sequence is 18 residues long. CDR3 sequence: CASSVGGTRGGLYTEAFF. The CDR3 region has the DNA TGTGCCAGCAGCGTAGGGGGGACCCGAGGAGGGTTGTACACTGAAGCTTTCTTT. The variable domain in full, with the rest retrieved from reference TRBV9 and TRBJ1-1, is DSGVTQTPKHLITATGQRVTLRCSPRSGDLSVYWYQQSLDQGLQFLIQYYNGEERAKGNILERFSAQQFPDLHSELNLSSLELGDSALYFCASSVGGTRGGLYTEAFFGQGTRLTVV.

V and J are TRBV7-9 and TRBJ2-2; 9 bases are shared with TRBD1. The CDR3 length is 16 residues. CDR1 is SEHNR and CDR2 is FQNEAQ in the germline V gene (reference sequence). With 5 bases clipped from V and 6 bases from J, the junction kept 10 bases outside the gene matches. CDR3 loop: CASSPRLQGAPGELFF. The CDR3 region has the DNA TGTGCCAGCAGCCCCCGCTTACAGGGGGCTCCCGGGGAGCTGTTTTTT.

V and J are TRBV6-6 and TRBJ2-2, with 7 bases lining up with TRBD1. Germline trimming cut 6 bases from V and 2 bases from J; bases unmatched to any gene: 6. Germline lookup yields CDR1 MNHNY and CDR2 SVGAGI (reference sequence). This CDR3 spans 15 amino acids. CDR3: CASRLTGLNTGELFF. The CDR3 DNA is TGTGCCAGCAGACTGACAGGGTTAAACACCGGGGAGCTGTTTTTT.

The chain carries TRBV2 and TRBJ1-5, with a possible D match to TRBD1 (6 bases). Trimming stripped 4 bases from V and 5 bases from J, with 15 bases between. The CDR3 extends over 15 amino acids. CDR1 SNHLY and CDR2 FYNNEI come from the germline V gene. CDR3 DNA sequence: TGTGCCAGCAGTGGGGGGTCTCGGGGGCATCAGCCCCAGCATTTT. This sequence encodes CASSGGSRGHQPQHF.

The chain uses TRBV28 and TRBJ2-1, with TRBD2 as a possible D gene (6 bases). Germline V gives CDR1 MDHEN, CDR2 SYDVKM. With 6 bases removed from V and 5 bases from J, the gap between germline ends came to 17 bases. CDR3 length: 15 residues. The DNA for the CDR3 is TGTGCCAGCAGCCCCCCGTGGGGGGTACACAATGAGCAGTTCTTC. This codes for CASSPPWGVHNEQFF.

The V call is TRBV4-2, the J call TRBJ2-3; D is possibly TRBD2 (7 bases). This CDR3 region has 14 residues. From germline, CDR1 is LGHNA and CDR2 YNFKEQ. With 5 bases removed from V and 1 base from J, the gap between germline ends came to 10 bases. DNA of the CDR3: TGTGCCAGCAGCGGGGAGGGGGGCACAGATACGCAGTATTTT. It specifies CASSGEGGTDTQYF.

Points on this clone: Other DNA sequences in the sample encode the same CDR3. The CDR3 region has the DNA TGTGCCAGCAGTTTAACGGGGGTCTACGAGCAGTACTTC. It encodes CASSLTGVYEQYF. The genes are TRBV28 and TRBJ2-7; D may be TRBD2 (6 bases). Germline lookup yields CDR1 MDHEN and CDR2 SYDVKM. This CDR3 is built from 13 residues. V lost 2 bases to trimming and J lost 3 bases, with 8 bases between them. Full variable domain (rest looked up from reference TRBV28 and TRBJ2-7): DVKVTQSSRYLVKRTGEKVFLECVQDMDHENMFWYRQDPGLGLRLIYFSYDVKMKEKGDIPEGYSVSREKKERFSLILESASTNQTSMYLCASSLTGVYEQYFGPGTRLTVT.

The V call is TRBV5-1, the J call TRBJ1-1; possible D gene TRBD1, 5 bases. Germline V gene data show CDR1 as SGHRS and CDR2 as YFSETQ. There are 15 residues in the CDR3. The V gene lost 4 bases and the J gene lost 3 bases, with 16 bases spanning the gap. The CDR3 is CASSPRDGGDTEAFF. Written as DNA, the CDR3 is TGCGCCAGCAGCCCCAGGGACGGGGGGGACACTGAAGCTTTCTTT.

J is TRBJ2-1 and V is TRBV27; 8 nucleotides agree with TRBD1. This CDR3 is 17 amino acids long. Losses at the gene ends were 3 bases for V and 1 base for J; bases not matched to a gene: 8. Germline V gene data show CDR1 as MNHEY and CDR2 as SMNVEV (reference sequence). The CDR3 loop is CASSFGVRGRSYNEQFF. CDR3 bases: TGTGCCAGCAGTTTCGGGGTCAGGGGGCGATCCTACAATGAGCAGTTCTTC.

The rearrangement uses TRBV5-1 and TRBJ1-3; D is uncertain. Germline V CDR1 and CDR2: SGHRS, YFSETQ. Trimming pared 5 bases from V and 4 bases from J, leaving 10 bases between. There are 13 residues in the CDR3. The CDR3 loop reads CASRGISGNTIYF. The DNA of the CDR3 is TGCGCCAGCAGGGGTATCTCCGGAAACACCATATATTTT. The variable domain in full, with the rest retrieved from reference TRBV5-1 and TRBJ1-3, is KAGVTQTPRYLIKTRGQQVTLSCSPISGHRSVSWYQQTPGQGLQFLFEYFSETQRNKGNFPGRFSGRQFSNSRSEMNVSTLELGDSALYLCASRGISGNTIYFGEGSWLTVV.

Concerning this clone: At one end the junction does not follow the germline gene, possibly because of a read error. CDR3: CASSVGNFEGAPTTLFF. The CDR3 DNA follows: TGTGCCAGCAGTGTAGGGAATTTCGAGGGGGCTCCCACAACCCTTTTCTTC. This chain links TRBV9 with TRBJ2-1; TRBD1 agrees at 7 bases. The CDR3 contains 17 residues. CDR1 SGDLS and CDR2 YYNGEE come from the germline V gene.

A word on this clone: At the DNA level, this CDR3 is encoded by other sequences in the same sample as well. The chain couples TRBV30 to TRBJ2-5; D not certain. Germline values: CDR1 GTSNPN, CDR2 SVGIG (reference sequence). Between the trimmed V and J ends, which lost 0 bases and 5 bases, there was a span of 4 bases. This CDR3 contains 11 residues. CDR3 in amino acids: CAWSVLETQYF. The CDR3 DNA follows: TGTGCCTGGAGTGTACTCGAGACCCAGTACTTC. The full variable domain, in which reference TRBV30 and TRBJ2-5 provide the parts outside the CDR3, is SQTIHQWPATLVQPVGSPLSLECTVEGTSNPNLYWYRQAAGRGLQLLFYSVGIGQISSEVPQNLSASRPQDRQFILSSKKLLLSDSGFYLCAWSVLETQYFGPGTRLLVL.

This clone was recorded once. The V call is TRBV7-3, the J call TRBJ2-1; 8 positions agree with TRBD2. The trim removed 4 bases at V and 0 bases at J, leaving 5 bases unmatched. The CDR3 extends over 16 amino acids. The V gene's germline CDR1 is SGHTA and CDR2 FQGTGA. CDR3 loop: CASSSLSGSSYNEQFF. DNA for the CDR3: TGTGCCAGCAGCTCCCTCAGCGGGAGCTCCTACAATGAGCAGTTCTTC.

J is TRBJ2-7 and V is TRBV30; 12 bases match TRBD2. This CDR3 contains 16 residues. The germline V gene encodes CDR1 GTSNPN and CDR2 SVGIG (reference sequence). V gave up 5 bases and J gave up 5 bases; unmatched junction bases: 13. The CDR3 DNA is TGTGCCTGGGGACCAGCCCTAGCGGGAGGGCCCCACGAGCAGTACTTC. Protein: CAWGPALAGGPHEQYF.

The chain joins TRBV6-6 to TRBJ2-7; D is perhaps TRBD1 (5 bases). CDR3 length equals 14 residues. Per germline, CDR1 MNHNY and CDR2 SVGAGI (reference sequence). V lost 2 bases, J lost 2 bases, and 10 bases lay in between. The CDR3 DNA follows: TGTGCCAGCAGTTACGGCGACAGTACCTACGAGCAGTACTTC. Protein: CASSYGDSTYEQYF.

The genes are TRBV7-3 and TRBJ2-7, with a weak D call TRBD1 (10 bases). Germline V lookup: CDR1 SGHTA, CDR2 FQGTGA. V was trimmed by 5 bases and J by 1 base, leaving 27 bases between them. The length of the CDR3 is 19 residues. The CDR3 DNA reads TGTGCCAGCAGCGAAGAGGGACAGGGGAGTACTAGCGGGTCCTACGAGCAGTACTTC. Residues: CASSEEGQGSTSGSYEQYF.

The CDR3 region has the DNA TGCGCCAGCAGCCAAGAGACAGAAGCTTTCTTT. This gives the protein CASSQETEAFF. The chain uses TRBV5-1 and TRBJ1-1, with D unclear. The ends were cut back, 4 bases at V and 8 bases at J, with 9 bases in the middle. The V gene's germline CDR1 is SGHRS and CDR2 YFSETQ. The CDR3 has 11 amino acids.

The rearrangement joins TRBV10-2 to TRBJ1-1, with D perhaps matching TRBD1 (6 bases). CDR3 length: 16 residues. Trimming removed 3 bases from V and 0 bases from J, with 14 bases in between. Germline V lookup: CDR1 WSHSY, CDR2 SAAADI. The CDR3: CASSDQDSILNTEAFF. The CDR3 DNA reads TGCGCCAGCAGTGATCAGGACAGCATTTTGAACACTGAAGCTTTCTTT.

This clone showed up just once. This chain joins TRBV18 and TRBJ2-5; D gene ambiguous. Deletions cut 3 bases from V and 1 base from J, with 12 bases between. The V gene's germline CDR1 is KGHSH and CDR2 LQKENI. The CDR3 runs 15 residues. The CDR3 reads CASSPDVGPQETQYF. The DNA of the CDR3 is TGTGCCAGCTCACCTGACGTGGGCCCCCAAGAGACCCAGTACTTC.

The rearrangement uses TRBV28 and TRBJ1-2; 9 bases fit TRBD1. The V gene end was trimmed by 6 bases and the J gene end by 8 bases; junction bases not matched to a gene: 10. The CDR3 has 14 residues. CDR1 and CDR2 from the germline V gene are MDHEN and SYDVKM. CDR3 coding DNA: TGTGCCAGCAGGATGACAGGGGGGGCGCGCGGCTACACCTTC. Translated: CASRMTGGARGYTF.